This T cell receptor (beta chain) was found in a study of T cells after yellow fever vaccination. For the study at large: Low-cell-number fractions underwent preparation using SMART-Seq v4 Ultra Low Input. Study-wide results and caveats: The booster saw the reappearance of most primary-vaccination clones (nearly 98% CD4, about 85% CD8). FACS-sorted repertoires could contain abundant clonotypes contaminating from the bulk population.

For TCR, cDNA came from 5'RACE template switching, which added a universal primer site and UMIs. Each CDR3 protein is one row after TCRdb ran MiXCR on the 5' RACE reads. The sample yields about 170,000 distinct CDR3 sequences, 9.5% to 11% seen once. This clonotype was detected a few times. Its target is not known. Germline loops: CDR1 LGHNA, CDR2 YSLEER. This CDR3 has 15 residues. Germline trimming cut 0 bases from V and 5 bases from J; bases unmatched to any gene: 2. The source material was CD8+ T cells sorted from PBMCs, sampled 15 days after the yellow fever booster vaccination. The J gene is TRBJ2-3, the V gene TRBV4-3; TRBD2 matches 10 bases. The source is a man aged 18 to 29 who received the YFV17D yellow fever vaccine. CDR3 sequence: CASSQDRTSGDTQYF. DNA for the CDR3: TGCGCCAGCAGCCAAGATCGGACTAGCGGAGATACGCAGTATTTT.